This T cell receptor (beta chain) was documented in a study of blood T cells in healthy people across ages (dated by TCRdb to the mid-2010s). About the study as a whole: Template switching captured roughly one uniquely barcoded TCR beta cDNA molecule per two T cells in model experiments. Age-related changes in TCR beta repertoire diversity were measured in the study by deep sequencing normalized with unique cDNA molecular identifiers. Donors were grouped into four age groups: young (average approximately 16 years), middle-aged (39), aged (around 66) and long-lived (approximately 78). To avoid experimental bias, donors of different ages were randomly spread across the sequencing lanes. The study analyzed two additional independent replicas of 1 million unique cDNA reads from the same blood draw for two donors, one aged 18 to 30 and one aged 80 or older.

Library construction relied on 5' RACE. The instrument was an Illumina HiSeq 2500. A second 7 to 11 cycle PCR used a sample-barcoded 5' primer and a J-beta primer mix. A unique molecular identifier was introduced onto each TCR beta cDNA molecule by a template-switch 5' adaptor carrying 12 random nucleotides. Each sample yielded at least 2.5 million CDR3-containing paired-end reads. First-strand cDNA synthesis was performed from all RNA using the Mint cDNA synthesis kit, with priming by a TRBC-specific oligonucleotide. Following uracil-DNA glycosylase treatment, all cDNA underwent a first 18-cycle PCR with the universal primers M1SS and BC2_uni_R. The authors' pipeline ran thus. For normalization, 1 million high-quality reads, each with a distinct molecular identifier, were randomly selected from each sample. Instead of being binned into consensus sequences, reads with shared molecular identifiers were discarded. MiTCR, run with a Q25 quality threshold and the strictest error-elimination algorithm, handled CDR3 identification, clonotype clustering and error correction. A nonparametric unseen species model with Euler transformation was used to estimate a lower bound on total TCR beta diversity. TCRdb reworked the public reads: Q25 trimming with fastp, MiXCR clone assembly, productive beta chains retained. Merged by CDR3 protein, the rows form single entries marked with the most common genes and DNA. The V and J calls follow TCRdb's processing rather than the paper's. Here the sample has around 1,700,000 distinct CDR3 sequences; roughly 27% occur a single time. The ten top clones hold about 8% of the sample.

The approximately 39 donors, aged about 6 to 90 years, were systemically healthy Caucasian individuals from Russia. Each donor gave approximately 10 milliliters of peripheral blood, collected into EDTA-treated Vacutainer tubes. Ficoll-Paque density-gradient centrifugation was used to isolate PBMCs, with at least 7 million per sample. Trizol reagent was used to extract total RNA from PBMCs, with at least 5 micrograms per sample. The percentages of naive CD45RAhigh/CD27high T cells were determined by flow cytometry on a PBMC aliquot from every donor. Of note for this clonotype: Its antigen is still unknown. Base quality data are lacking; no much larger clone is found one base away.

Study-wide findings and limitations: Donor CMV infection status was unknown, potentially confounding age-related changes in expanded clonotypes. Compared with the aged group, more naive CD4+ T cells, fewer expanded clones and increased TCR diversity were shown by the long-lived group, suggesting age selection. Observed TCR beta diversity per million T cells fell roughly linearly with age, and a significant reduction was already apparent by age around 40. Estimates of total diversity based on one million sequenced T cells were regarded as lower bounds and as underestimates. Because profiling used bulk unsorted PBMCs, naive and antigen-experienced compartments could not be compared conclusively. There was a strong correlation between observed TCR beta diversity and the percentage of naive T cells measured by flow cytometry.

The CDR3 goes from the cysteine to the phenylalanine over 15 residues. Left in the record is the CDR3 DNA by itself, 45 bases read in frame from the first base. The germline V gene supplies CDR1 MNHEY and CDR2 SVGAGI. The source of this sequence is a woman aged 25 to 39 in good health. Sequencing was performed on blood. The sequence is built from TRBV6-5 and TRBJ2-5, with TRBD1 matching 12 junction bases. The end of the DNA aligns better with TRBJ2-7, so the J call may be wrong. The CDR3 protein sequence reads: CASSYPGTGGSEQYF. The nucleotides read TGTGCCAGCAGTTACCCGGGGACAGGGGGCAGCGAGCAGTACTTC.